The 14 T cell receptor beta chains below were found in one sample sequenced in a study of blood T cell repertoires in COVID-19. The table came from immunoSEQ multiplex PCR; TCRdb's copy has only in-frame clones and leaves some out. This sample yields roughly 190,000 clones, of which about 78% are seen a single time; 8.6% belongs to the top ten. The sequencing sample was made of peripheral blood. The receptors were gathered from a woman in her 50s with active or convalescent COVID-19.

This rearrangement joins TRBV28 to TRBJ2-3, with a tentative D call TRBD2 (5 bases). Trimming stripped 6 bases from V and 4 bases from J, with 17 bases between. This CDR3 has 15 amino acids. Germline V gives CDR1 MDHEN, CDR2 SYDVKM. The chain's CDR3 is CASRKFGMRADTQYF. The CDR3 DNA sequence: TGTGCCAGCAGGAAGTTCGGGATGCGAGCAGATACGCAGTATTTT.

The chain uses TRBV27 and TRBJ2-3; D remains ambiguous. V dropped 4 bases and J dropped 1 base, with 6 bases sitting between them. Germline CDR1 reads MNHEY; CDR2 reads SMNVEV (reference sequence). This CDR3 has 13 residues. The CDR3 DNA sequence: TGTGCCAGCAGTTCTTCCCGCACAGATACGCAGTATTTT. This encodes CASSSSRTDTQYF.

This chain connects TRBV30 to TRBJ1-3; D gene uncertain. CDR1 and CDR2 (germline): GTSNPN, SVGIG (reference sequence). This CDR3 spans 16 amino acids. Trimming removed 0 bases from V and 4 bases from J, with 16 bases in between. The CDR3 loop reads CAWSVPPPGGGNTIYF. CDR3 nucleotides: TGTGCCTGGAGTGTACCTCCCCCAGGAGGAGGAAACACCATATATTTT.

This clone was observed a few times. The chain has TRBV3-1 (or the pseudogene TRBV3-2) and TRBJ2-3; TRBD2 matches at 10 bases. This CDR3 has 20 amino acids. From germline, CDR1 is LGHDT and CDR2 YNNKEL (reference sequence). J was trimmed by 3 bases and V by 2 bases; bases with no gene match: 17. The DNA for the CDR3 is TGTGCCAGCAGCCAAAAGTCCTACGCCCGGGCTAGCGGGAGTACAGATACGCAGTATTTT. Its protein product is CASSQKSYARASGSTDTQYF.

The chain couples TRBV30 to TRBJ1-1; D is uncertain. This CDR3 region has 13 residues. Germline lookup yields CDR1 GTSNPN and CDR2 SVGIG (reference sequence). V gave up 7 bases and J gave up 1 base, with 13 bases separating them. The CDR3 spells CASTRPPNTEAFF. For the CDR3, the DNA is TGTGCCTCGACTCGCCCCCCGAACACTGAAGCTTTCTTT.

The chain uses TRBV9 and TRBJ1-6; 7 bases are a match to TRBD1. Trimming took 5 bases from V and 7 from J; bases not matched to a gene: 6. Germline V lookup: CDR1 SGDLS, CDR2 YYNGEE. This CDR3 is 14 amino acids long. The CDR3 reads CASSARGTNSPLHF. For the CDR3, the DNA is TGTGCCAGCAGTGCCAGGGGGACCAATTCACCCCTCCACTTT.

In this sample, this clone turned up once. The chain employs TRBV5-4 and TRBJ2-7; weak D call: TRBD1 (5 bases). With 0 bases removed from V and 4 bases from J, the gap between germline ends came to 17 bases. The CDR3 is 16 amino acids. CDR1 is SGHNT and CDR2 is YYREEE in the germline V gene (reference sequence). In nucleotides, the CDR3 is TGTGCCAGCAGCTTGGTAGGGATCCAGGGCAGATACGAGCAGTACTTC. Protein: CASSLVGIQGRYEQYF.

The chain uses TRBV30 and TRBJ1-2; TRBD1 matches 8 bases. The CDR3 runs to 14 residues. Germline loops: CDR1 GTSNPN, CDR2 SVGIG (reference sequence). Trimming took 0 bases from V and 4 from J; bases not matched to a gene: 4. DNA for the CDR3: TGTGCCTGGAGTGTTACACAGGGGGTCTATGGCTACACCTTC. Protein: CAWSVTQGVYGYTF.

This clone was detected a few times. The chain has TRBV5-5 and TRBJ1-1; D might be TRBD1 (6 bases). The CDR3 has 14 residues. The V and J ends lost 3 bases and 1 base respectively, with 10 bases between them. Germline V CDR1 and CDR2: SGHKS, YYEKEE (reference sequence). This chain's CDR3 is CASSSRTENTEAFF. In DNA, the CDR3 is TGTGCCAGCAGCTCGCGGACAGAGAACACTGAAGCTTTCTTT.

The chain links TRBV7-3 to TRBJ2-1; 10 nucleotides agree with TRBD2. The CDR3 is made up of 16 amino acids. V dropped 3 bases and J dropped 7; count of bases not matched to a gene: 9. CDR1 is SGHTA, CDR2 FQGTGA, per germline. The CDR3 sequence: CASSLISGGKKNEQFF. CDR3 bases: TGTGCCAGCAGCTTGATTAGCGGGGGGAAGAAAAATGAGCAGTTCTTC.

This clone was seen a few times. The CDR3 nucleotides read TGTGCCAGCAGTTACGAGAGGGGGACTTCACCCCTCCACTTT. Encoded protein: CASSYERGTSPLHF. The chain uses TRBV6-6 and TRBJ1-6; TRBD1 might be the D (6 bases). Germline CDR1 reads MNHNY; CDR2 reads SVGAGI (reference sequence). The CDR3 runs 14 residues. V was shortened by 2 bases and J by 9 bases, with 11 bases between the two germline ends.

The count of this clone is one. The chain combines TRBV7-9 with TRBJ1-5; 9 positions match TRBD1. This CDR3 region has 15 residues. With 3 bases clipped from V and 5 bases from J, the junction kept 5 bases outside the gene matches. The germline V gene encodes CDR1 SEHNR and CDR2 FQNEAQ (reference sequence). CDR3 region: CASSLAQGAHQPQHF. CDR3 nucleotide sequence: TGTGCCAGCAGCTTGGCACAGGGGGCACATCAGCCCCAGCATTTT.

The rearrangement links TRBV19 to TRBJ1-1; perhaps TRBD1 as D (6 bases). CDR1 LNHDA and CDR2 SQIVND come from the germline V gene (reference sequence). The CDR3 covers 14 residues. V shed 7 bases and J shed 4 bases, with 16 bases lying between them. CDR3 bases: TGTGCCAGTAACGCACAGGGTGGGACCACTGAAGCTTTCTTT. Translating it yields CASNAQGGTTEAFF.

V and J are TRBV29-1 and TRBJ2-5, with TRBD1 matching 9 bases. The germline V gene encodes CDR1 SQVTM and CDR2 ANQGSEA. This CDR3 comprises 12 residues. Trimming at V came to 7 bases and at J to 5 bases, leaving 5 bases not matched to a gene. CDR3 in DNA: TGCAGCGCGGGGACAGGGCGTGAGACCCAGTACTTC. This codes for CSAGTGRETQYF.